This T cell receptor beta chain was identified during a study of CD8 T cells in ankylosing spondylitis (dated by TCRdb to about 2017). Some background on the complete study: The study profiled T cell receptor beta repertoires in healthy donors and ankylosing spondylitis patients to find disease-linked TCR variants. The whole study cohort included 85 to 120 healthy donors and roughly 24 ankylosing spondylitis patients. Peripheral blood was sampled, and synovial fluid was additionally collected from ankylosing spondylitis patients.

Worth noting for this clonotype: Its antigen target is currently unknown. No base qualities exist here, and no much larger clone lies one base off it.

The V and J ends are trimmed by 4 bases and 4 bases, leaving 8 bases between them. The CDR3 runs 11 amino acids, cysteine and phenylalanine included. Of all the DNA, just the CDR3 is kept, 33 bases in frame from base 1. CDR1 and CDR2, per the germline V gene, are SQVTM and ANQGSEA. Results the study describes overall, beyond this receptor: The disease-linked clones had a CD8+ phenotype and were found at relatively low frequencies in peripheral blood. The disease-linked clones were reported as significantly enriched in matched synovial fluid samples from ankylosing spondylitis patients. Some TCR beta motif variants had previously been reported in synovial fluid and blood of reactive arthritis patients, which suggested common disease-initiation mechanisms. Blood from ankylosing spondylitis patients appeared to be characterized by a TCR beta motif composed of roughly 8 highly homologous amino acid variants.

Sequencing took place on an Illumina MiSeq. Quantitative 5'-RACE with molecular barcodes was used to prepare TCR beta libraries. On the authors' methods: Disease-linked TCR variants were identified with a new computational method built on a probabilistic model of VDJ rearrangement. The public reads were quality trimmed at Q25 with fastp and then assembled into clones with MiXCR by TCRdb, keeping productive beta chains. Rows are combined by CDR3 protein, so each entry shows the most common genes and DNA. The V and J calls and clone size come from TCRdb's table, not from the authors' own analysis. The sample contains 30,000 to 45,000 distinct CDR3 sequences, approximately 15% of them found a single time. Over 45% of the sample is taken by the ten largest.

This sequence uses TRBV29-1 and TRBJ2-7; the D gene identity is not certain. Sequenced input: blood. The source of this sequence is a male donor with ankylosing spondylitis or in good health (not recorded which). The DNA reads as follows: TGCAGCGTTGCGAGTAATTACGAGCAGTACTTC. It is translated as CSVASNYEQYF.